This T cell receptor (beta chain) was sequenced during a study of blood T cells in healthy people across ages. Study-wide findings and caveats: Older individuals had lower TCR beta diversity per million T cells (the decline was roughly linear).

V lost 0 bases, J lost 5 bases, and 9 bases lay in between. This CDR3 has 14 amino acids. The V gene's germline CDR1 is LGHDT and CDR2 YNNKEL (reference sequence). A J-beta primer mix and a sample-barcoded 5' primer were used in a second PCR of roughly 7 to 12 cycles. TCRdb reprocessed the 5' RACE reads with MiXCR, giving one entry per CDR3 protein. The repertoire holds approximately 800,000 distinct CDR3 sequences, with 56% as singletons. Worth noting for this clonotype: The antigen remains undetermined.

This TCR came from a man aged 35 to 55 in good health. The V gene is TRBV3-1, the J gene TRBJ2-3; D uncertain. Material for sequencing was blood. The CDR3 is CASSQDLWEDTQYF. CDR3 in DNA: TGTGCCAGCAGCCAAGATCTTTGGGAAGATACGCAGTATTTT.